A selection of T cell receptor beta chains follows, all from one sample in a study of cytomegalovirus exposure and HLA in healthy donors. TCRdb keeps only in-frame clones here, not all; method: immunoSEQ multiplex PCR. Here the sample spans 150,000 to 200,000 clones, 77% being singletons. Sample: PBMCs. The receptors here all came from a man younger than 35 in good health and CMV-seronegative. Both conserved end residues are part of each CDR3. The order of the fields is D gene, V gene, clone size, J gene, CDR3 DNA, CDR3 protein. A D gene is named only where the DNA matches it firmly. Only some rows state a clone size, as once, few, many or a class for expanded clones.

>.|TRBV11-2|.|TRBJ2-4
TGTGCCAGCAGCCCCGCGGAGGGTGAGAACATTCAGTACTTC
CASSPAEGENIQYF
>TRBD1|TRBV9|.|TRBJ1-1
TGTGCCAGCAGGGCGGTCAGGGGGCGAAGGCATTACACTGAAGCTTTCTTT
CASRAVRGRRHYTEAFF
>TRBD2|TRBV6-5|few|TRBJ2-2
TGTGCCAGCAGTCTAGCGGGGTGGAACACCGGGGAGCTGTTTTTT
CASSLAGWNTGELFF
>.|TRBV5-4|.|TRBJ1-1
TGTGCCAGCAGCTTTGTGAGCATGAACACTGAAGCTTTCTTT
CASSFVSMNTEAFF
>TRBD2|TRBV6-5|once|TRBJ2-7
TGTGCCAGCAGTCCCTCCGGAAGCGGGAGCTACGAGCAGTACTTC
CASSPSGSGSYEQYF
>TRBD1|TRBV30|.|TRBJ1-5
TGTGCCTGGAGTGTCGTACAGGGGGGACGTCAGCCCCAGCATTTT
CAWSVVQGGRQPQHF
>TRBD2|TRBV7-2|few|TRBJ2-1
TGTGCCAGCAGCTTAGATAGCGGGAGTGGAGGAAATGAGCAGTTCTTC
CASSLDSGSGGNEQFF
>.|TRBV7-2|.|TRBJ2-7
TGTGCCAGCAGCGTCGGACAGGGAGGGTTGTACGAGCAGTACTTC
CASSVGQGGLYEQYF
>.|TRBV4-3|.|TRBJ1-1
TGCGCCAGCAGCCAAGACAGGGTGGGGAACACTGAAGCTTTCTTT
CASSQDRVGNTEAFF
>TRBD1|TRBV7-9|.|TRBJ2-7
TGTGCCAGCAGCTTCCGGGACAGATCCTACGAGCAGTACTTC
CASSFRDRSYEQYF
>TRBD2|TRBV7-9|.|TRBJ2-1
TGTGCCAGCAGCTTAAGGATGGCGGGAGGGAAGTACAATGAGCAGTTCTTC
CASSLRMAGGKYNEQFF
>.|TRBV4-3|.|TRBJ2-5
TGCGCCAGCAGCCAAGATGCGGGGGAGACCCAGTACTTC
CASSQDAGETQYF
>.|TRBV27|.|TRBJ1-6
TGTGCCAGCAGTTTTAGGGAGGGTCCGACACCCCTCCACTTT
CASSFREGPTPLHF
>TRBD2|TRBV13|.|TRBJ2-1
TGTGCCAGCAGGGGCGGGGGGGACGGTGAGCAGTTCTTC
CASRGGGDGEQFF
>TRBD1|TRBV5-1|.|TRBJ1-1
TGCGCCAGCAGCTTTGGACAGGGAGAGAACACTGAAGCTTTCTTT
CASSFGQGENTEAFF
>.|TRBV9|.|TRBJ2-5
TGTGCCAGCAGCGTAGGTACAGGGACCTACCAAGAGACCCAGTACTTC
CASSVGTGTYQETQYF
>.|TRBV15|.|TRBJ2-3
TGTGCCACCAGCAGAGTACAGTTTACAGATACGCAGTATTTT
CATSRVQFTDTQYF
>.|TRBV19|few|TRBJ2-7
TGTGCCAGTAGTTCTAAGTACGAGCAGTACTTC
CASSSKYEQYF
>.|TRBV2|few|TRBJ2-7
TGTGCCTGCACCCGGGACAACGGCTCCTACGAGCAGTACTTC
CACTRDNGSYEQYF
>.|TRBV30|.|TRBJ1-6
TGTGCCTGGAGTGGGGTCGGGGTCACCCTCTATAATTCACCCCTCCACTTT
CAWSGVGVTLYNSPLHF
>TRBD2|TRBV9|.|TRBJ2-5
TGTGCCAGCAGCGTAGAGGGTGGGTTAGCGGGAAGGGAGACCCAGTACTTC
CASSVEGGLAGRETQYF
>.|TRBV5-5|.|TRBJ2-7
TGTGCCAGCAGCTTGATAAACGAGCAGTACTTC
CASSLINEQYF